Listed here are 4 T cell receptor beta chains from one sample, sequenced in a study of Ad26.COV2.S vaccination and SARS-CoV-2 variants. The repertoire was sequenced with immunoSEQ multiplex PCR; TCRdb's copy has only in-frame clones and lacks some. The profile covers approximately 420,000 clones, with roughly 90% appearing a single time and about 3.5% taken by the ten largest. Treatment here: 19 received Ad26.COV2.S at low or high dose, single or two shots; about 5 received placebo; per-sample allocation not given. The investigators took samples on day 63 after the first vaccine or placebo injection. Here the sequenced sample was peripheral blood, taken in a trial of Ad26.COV2.S vaccine versus placebo. These receptor sequences come from a person between 18 and 65 years old who received the Ad26.COV2.S COVID-19 vaccine or a placebo.

The chain is built from TRBV4-1 and TRBJ2-7; TRBD1 agrees at 7 bases. Unmatched junction bases numbered 12, after V lost 1 base and J lost 0 bases. The CDR3 is made up of 18 amino acids. CDR1 and CDR2 from the germline V gene are MGHRA and YSYEKL. The CDR3 bases are TGCGCCAGCAGCCAAGCATTGGGACAGCCAAGCCTCTCCTACGAGCAGTACTTC. This codes for CASSQALGQPSLSYEQYF.

The V gene is TRBV4-1, the J gene TRBJ2-7, with D tentatively TRBD2 (6 bases). This CDR3 comprises 16 residues. Looked up from germline, CDR1 is MGHRA and CDR2 is YSYEKL. V lost 1 base to trimming and J lost 0 bases, with 13 bases between them. The CDR3 DNA reads TGCGCCAGCAGCCAAGGTTTGGCGGGGAGCTCCTACGAGCAGTACTTC. It encodes CASSQGLAGSSYEQYF.

The chain has TRBV3-1 (or the pseudogene TRBV3-2) and TRBJ2-1; 16 positions agree with TRBD2. Germline loops: CDR1 LGHDT, CDR2 YNNKEL (reference sequence). The CDR3 loop spans 16 amino acids. V dropped 0 bases and J dropped 16; count of bases not matched to a gene: 9. CDR3 protein: CASSQDPGTSGGELFF. CDR3 coding DNA: TGTGCCAGCAGCCAAGATCCCGGGACTAGCGGGGGGGAGCTTTTCTTC.

The V and J genes are TRBV7-3 and TRBJ2-3; 7 bases agree with TRBD2. This CDR3 is 14 amino acids long. CDR1 and CDR2 (germline): SGHTA, FQGTGA. V gave up 6 bases and J gave up 3 bases; unmatched junction bases: 6. In nucleotides, the CDR3 is TGTGCCAGCAGGCGGGGAGGGTTGACAGATACGCAGTATTTT. Amino acids: CASRRGGLTDTQYF.